The 30 T cell receptor beta chains below come from one sample, sequenced in a study of Ad26.COV2.S vaccination and SARS-CoV-2 variants. Produced via immunoSEQ multiplex PCR; TCRdb's table is partial and in-frame only. Here the sample spans tens of thousands of clones, less than 85% being singletons. The sequences come from peripheral blood, collected after recovery from COVID-19. The receptor source for this set is a human donor who had recovered from COVID-19.

The J gene is TRBJ1-1, the V gene TRBV19, with D possibly being TRBD1 (5 bases). This CDR3 is built from 15 residues. Germline V gene sequence: CDR1 LNHDA, CDR2 SQIVND (reference sequence). V lost 5 bases to trimming and J lost 1 base, with 14 bases between them. The DNA of the CDR3 is TGTGCCAGTAGTTCGGGGGGATGGAGGAACACTGAAGCTTTCTTT. It translates to CASSSGGWRNTEAFF.

This clone was seen a handful of times. The chain is built from TRBV28 and TRBJ1-5, with D possibly matching TRBD1 (5 bases). Germline loops: CDR1 MDHEN, CDR2 SYDVKM. This CDR3 is 15 amino acids long. Deletions cut 5 bases from V and 7 bases from J, with 18 bases between. This CDR3 is CASSPGTSWRQPQHF. The CDR3 DNA sequence: TGTGCCAGCAGTCCCGGGACCTCCTGGAGACAGCCCCAGCATTTT.

The chain has TRBV14 and TRBJ1-1; no clear D gene. The CDR3 has 13 residues. V was clipped by 0 bases and J by 6 bases, with 8 bases between them. The germline V gene has CDR1 SGHDN and CDR2 FVKESK. CDR3 loop: CASSQDLLAEAFF. The CDR3 DNA reads TGTGCCAGCAGCCAAGATCTCCTCGCTGAAGCTTTCTTT.

The gene calls are TRBV19 and TRBJ1-4, with D possibly TRBD1 on 5 matching bases. Germline V gives CDR1 LNHDA, CDR2 SQIVND (reference sequence). The V and J ends lost 5 bases and 3 bases respectively, with 10 bases between them. This CDR3 has 14 amino acids. In nucleotides, the CDR3 is TGTGCCAGTAGTCCGGACACCGCTAATGAAAAACTGTTTTTT. This codes for CASSPDTANEKLFF.

The chain has TRBV6-2 or TRBV6-3 and TRBJ2-3; possible D gene TRBD2, 5 bases. There are 13 residues in the CDR3. Per germline, CDR1 MNHEY and CDR2 SVGEGT. V was trimmed by 6 bases and J by 7 bases, leaving 14 bases between them. The CDR3 loop is CASSTPTGNTQYF. CDR3 nucleotides: TGTGCCAGCAGCACGCCCACCGGGAATACGCAGTATTTT.

V gene TRBV28 combines with J gene TRBJ2-1, with TRBD1 as a possible D gene (5 bases). Per germline, CDR1 MDHEN and CDR2 SYDVKM. Trimming cost V 2 bases and J 0 bases, with 5 bases left between them. The CDR3 has 14 amino acids. The CDR3 nucleotides are TGTGCCAGCAGTTTAACAGGCTCCTACAATGAGCAGTTCTTC. Translating gives CASSLTGSYNEQFF.

The chain links TRBV18 to TRBJ1-4; 7 bases fit TRBD1. The CDR3 covers 16 residues. Germline loops: CDR1 KGHSH, CDR2 LQKENI. Trimming removed 2 bases from V and 8 bases from J; junction bases left unmatched: 11. DNA of the CDR3: TGTGCCAGCTCACCAAGCCCGACAGGGCTAGGAGAAAAACTGTTTTTT. Its translation: CASSPSPTGLGEKLFF.

The chain has TRBV10-3 and TRBJ1-1; D gene uncertain. This CDR3 spans 13 amino acids. Germline V gene sequence: CDR1 ENHRY, CDR2 SYGVKD. Trimming removed 9 bases from V and 2 bases from J, with 13 bases in between. CDR3 loop: CAIRRRGNTEAFF. The CDR3 DNA sequence: TGTGCCATACGACGCCGGGGTAACACTGAAGCTTTCTTT.

The V and J genes are TRBV11-3 and TRBJ1-2; D gene unclear. CDR3 size: 15 residues. The germline V gene has CDR1 SGHNT and CDR2 YENEEA. The V end lost 3 bases, the J end lost 2 bases, and 13 bases lay between the germline ends. CDR3: CASSLGMAGNYGYTF. Written as DNA, the CDR3 is TGTGCCAGCAGCTTGGGTATGGCGGGGAACTATGGCTACACCTTC.

V gene TRBV10-3 combines with J gene TRBJ2-1; possible D gene TRBD2, 5 bases. Trimming pared 0 bases from V and 7 bases from J, leaving 7 bases between. Per germline, CDR1 ENHRY and CDR2 SYGVKD. The CDR3 contains 13 residues. For the CDR3, the DNA is TGTGCCATCAGTGAGTCGCGGGTGAATGAGCAGTTCTTC. Amino acids: CAISESRVNEQFF.

This chain links TRBV7-9 with TRBJ2-3, with unresolved D. V was cut by 2 bases and J by 5 bases, with 5 bases left in between. Germline CDR1 and CDR2: SEHNR and FQNEAQ (reference sequence). The CDR3 runs 12 residues. The CDR3 DNA reads TGTGCCAGCAGCTTATCGGGAGATACGCAGTATTTT. Protein product: CASSLSGDTQYF.

The V call is TRBV27, the J call TRBJ1-1; D remains unclear. Germline V lookup: CDR1 MNHEY, CDR2 SMNVEV (reference sequence). The CDR3 length is 14 residues. Trimming took off 7 bases at V and 0 bases at J, with 12 bases between the two ends. The CDR3 is CASKPRNLNTEAFF. The CDR3, as DNA: TGTGCCAGCAAACCCCGAAACTTGAACACTGAAGCTTTCTTT.

About this clone: One junction end does not reproduce the germline sequence, and a read error may be involved. V gene TRBV13 combines with J gene TRBJ2-7, with 8 nucleotides matching TRBD2. CDR1 is PRHDT, CDR2 FYEKMQ, per germline (reference sequence). The CDR3 has 16 amino acids. This CDR3 reads CASSTNLAGTSNEQYF. The CDR3 nucleotides read TGTGCCAGCAGCACGAATCTAGCGGGTACCTCCAACGAGCAGTACTTC.

This clone was recorded many times. The chain joins TRBV5-6 to TRBJ1-3; the D gene is possibly TRBD1 (5 bases). The CDR3 runs 16 residues. Trimming left V 4 bases short and J 1 base short, with 15 bases between. Germline-derived CDR1 and CDR2 are SGHDT and YYEEEE. CDR3 bases: TGTGCCAGCAGCGCGACAGTTGGTTGGTCTGGAAACACCATATATTTT. This translates into CASSATVGWSGNTIYF.

This chain connects TRBV5-1 to TRBJ2-1, with 7 positions matching TRBD1. The CDR3 loop spans 16 amino acids. In germline, CDR1 is SGHRS, CDR2 YFSETQ. The junction had 7 bases not matched to a gene; V was cut back by 1 base and J by 3 bases. The CDR3: CASSLNWDRNYNEQFF. The CDR3 DNA sequence: TGCGCCAGCAGCTTGAATTGGGACAGAAACTACAATGAGCAGTTCTTC.

V gene TRBV5-6 combines with J gene TRBJ1-6; the D gene is possibly TRBD1 (5 bases). Germline loops: CDR1 SGHDT, CDR2 YYEEEE. V lost 4 bases and J lost 7, with 18 bases in between. The CDR3 runs to 16 residues. This CDR3 reads CASSPFDRGPNSPLHF. Written as DNA, the CDR3 is TGTGCCAGCAGCCCCTTCGACAGAGGCCCAAATTCACCCCTCCACTTT.

The V and J genes are TRBV10-3 and TRBJ2-1; 10 positions agree with TRBD2. This CDR3 has 18 residues. V lost 4 bases and J lost 0; bases outside the gene matches: 9. CDR1 and CDR2 from the germline V gene are ENHRY and SYGVKD. The CDR3 spells CAISVRTSGSYSYNEQFF. Written as DNA, the CDR3 is TGTGCCATCAGTGTTCGGACTAGCGGATCTTACTCCTACAATGAGCAGTTCTTC.

The V and J genes are TRBV7-2 and TRBJ2-5, with 7 bases aligning to TRBD2. The V gene end was trimmed by 7 bases and the J gene end by 2 bases; junction bases not matched to a gene: 19. The CDR3 is 18 residues long. CDR1 SGHTA and CDR2 FQGNSA come from the germline V gene. Here the CDR3 DNA reads TGTGCCAGCACCCTTCTGGGGAGGGCTAGCGACCTACAAGAGACCCAGTACTTC. Residues: CASTLLGRASDLQETQYF.

This sequence joins TRBV2 and TRBJ2-7; 8 positions agree with TRBD1. CDR1 and CDR2 from the germline V gene are SNHLY and FYNNEI. CDR3 length: 13 amino acids. J was trimmed by 7 bases and V by 6 bases; bases with no gene match: 8. The chain's CDR3 is CASRLGQGREQYF. The CDR3 DNA sequence: TGTGCCAGCAGGTTAGGACAGGGCCGTGAGCAGTACTTC.

This chain joins TRBV6-5 and TRBJ2-7; D might be TRBD1 or TRBD2, each matching 5 bases. The CDR3 covers 16 residues. V dropped 0 bases and J dropped 1 base, with 13 bases sitting between them. Germline CDR1 MNHEY, CDR2 SVGAGI. The DNA of the CDR3 is TGTGCCAGCAGTTACTCGAGGGGATGGAGGTCCTACGAGCAGTACTTC. As protein: CASSYSRGWRSYEQYF.

The J gene is TRBJ2-3, the V gene TRBV7-3, with TRBD2 identical over 8 bases. CDR3 length: 17 residues. Trimming at V came to 5 bases and at J to 0 bases, leaving 10 bases not matched to a gene. Germline loops: CDR1 SGHTA, CDR2 FQGTGA. CDR3 DNA sequence: TGTGCCAGCAGCAAACGGGGACTAGAAGACAGCACAGATACGCAGTATTTT. This gives the protein CASSKRGLEDSTDTQYF.

The genes are TRBV28 and TRBJ1-2; 10 bases align to TRBD1. V shed 5 bases, J shed 6 bases, and the junction held 6 bases outside the gene matches. This CDR3 is 14 amino acids long. From germline, CDR1 is MDHEN and CDR2 SYDVKM. The CDR3 spells CASSLTGGVHGYTF. CDR3 nucleotides: TGTGCCAGCAGTCTGACAGGGGGCGTCCATGGCTACACCTTC.

This clone was detected only once. This chain uses TRBV4-3 with TRBJ2-3; no definite D call. CDR3 length: 16 amino acids. V lost 0 bases, J lost 1 base, and 11 bases lay in between. Germline CDR1 reads LGHNA; CDR2 reads YSLEER. This CDR3 is CASSQDPSLGTDTQYF. CDR3 coding DNA: TGCGCCAGCAGCCAAGATCCGAGCTTAGGCACAGATACGCAGTATTTT.

The rearrangement uses TRBV14 and TRBJ1-2; D unclear. Germline CDR1 SGHDN, CDR2 FVKESK. V was pared by 4 bases and J by 5 bases, with 11 bases between. The CDR3 length is 13 residues. CDR3: CASSLQSAYGYTF. Written as DNA, the CDR3 is TGTGCCAGCAGCCTGCAATCAGCATATGGCTACACCTTC.

This chain joins TRBV4-1 and TRBJ2-4; maybe TRBD2 (6 bases). This CDR3 is 16 amino acids long. Deletions cut 0 bases from V and 2 bases from J, with 11 bases between. CDR1 is MGHRA and CDR2 is YSYEKL in the germline V gene. This CDR3 reads CASSQESGLTKNIQYF. CDR3 coding DNA: TGCGCCAGCAGCCAAGAATCGGGACTTACCAAAAACATTCAGTACTTC.

This chain uses TRBV6-2 or TRBV6-3 with TRBJ1-6; D remains unclear. The CDR3 runs to 14 residues. CDR1 and CDR2 from the germline V gene are MNHEY and SVGEGT. The germline V and J ends were trimmed by 4 bases and 7 bases, with 11 bases remaining between them. The CDR3 nucleotides read TGTGCCAGCAGTTTGGTTTCGGGGAATTCACCCCTCCACTTT. Translated, it gives CASSLVSGNSPLHF.

The chain couples TRBV9 to TRBJ1-3; no clear D. The CDR3 spans 13 residues. CDR1 and CDR2 from the germline V gene are SGDLS and YYNGEE. Trimming took off 4 bases at V and 9 bases at J, with 14 bases between the two ends. The CDR3 is CASSPLEGSTIYF. CDR3 nucleotides: TGTGCCAGCAGCCCGCTGGAAGGTTCCACCATATATTTT.

The genes are TRBV7-2 and TRBJ1-1; maybe TRBD1 (5 bases). Germline loops: CDR1 SGHTA, CDR2 FQGNSA. Trimming pared 2 bases from V and 10 bases from J, leaving 20 bases between. CDR3 length: 15 amino acids. The chain's CDR3 is CASSLKAGSPLVAFF. The CDR3 bases are TGTGCCAGCAGCTTAAAGGCAGGGAGCCCTCTGGTAGCTTTCTTT.

V usage is TRBV24-1 and J usage is TRBJ2-1, with a possible D match to TRBD1 (6 bases). The CDR3 sequence is 15 residues long. V lost 5 bases and J 5 bases, leaving 15 bases between the germline ends. The germline V gene has CDR1 KGHDR and CDR2 SFDVKD. In DNA form, the CDR3 reads TGTGCCACCAGTGTCTTAATGGGGGCTGACAATGAGCAGTTCTTC. This encodes CATSVLMGADNEQFF.

The gene calls are TRBV7-2 and TRBJ1-1; a possible D gene is TRBD1 (6 bases). This CDR3 contains 15 residues. Germline V gene data show CDR1 as SGHTA and CDR2 as FQGNSA. Trimming stripped 3 bases from V and 1 base from J, with 12 bases between. The CDR3 nucleotides read TGTGCCAGCAGCTTCTTGGGACACCGGAACACTGAAGCTTTCTTT. Translation gives CASSFLGHRNTEAFF.